The rows below give T cell receptor beta chains drawn from one sample of a study of blood T cell repertoires in COVID-19. Assay: immunoSEQ multiplex PCR; the TCRdb copy retains only in-frame clones and omits some. This table holds a few hundred thousand clones, under 90% found once. Input material: peripheral blood. Source of these receptors: a woman in her late teens or twenties with acute or convalescent COVID-19. Both conserved end residues are part of each CDR3. A D gene is named only where the DNA matches it firmly. Rows give clone size only sometimes, using once, few, many, or a class for an expanded clone.

len	v_gene	abundance	j_gene	d_gene	CDR3aa	CDR3nt
14	TRBV10-3	once	TRBJ1-5	-	CAISPSGLNQPQHF	TGTGCCATCAGTCCCAGCGGTCTAAATCAGCCCCAGCATTTT
17	TRBV18	-	TRBJ2-1	-	CASSPPLVGPPHNEQFF	TGTGCCAGCTCACCACCGCTAGTGGGGCCCCCCCACAATGAGCAGTTCTTC
20	TRBV6-1	few	TRBJ1-5	-	CASSGVPFPHIGGWRQPQHF	TGTGCCAGCAGTGGGGTCCCTTTCCCCCACATCGGGGGTTGGCGGCAGCCCCAGCATTTT
14	TRBV5-5	-	TRBJ2-1	-	CASSLGPGDNEQFF	TGTGCCAGCAGCTTGGGGCCGGGGGATAATGAGCAGTTCTTC
14	TRBV2	-	TRBJ1-1	TRBD1	CASSTTGGNTEAFF	TGTGCCAGCAGCACGACAGGGGGGAACACTGAAGCTTTCTTT
17	TRBV7-7	-	TRBJ2-5	TRBD2	CASSPPRGEEGQETQYF	TGTGCTAGCAGCCCCCCCCGGGGGGAAGAAGGGCAAGAGACCCAGTACTTC
16	TRBV4-1	-	TRBJ2-3	TRBD2	CASRPHIAGAPDTQYF	TGCGCCAGCAGGCCACACATAGCGGGAGCCCCAGATACGCAGTATTTT
18	TRBV9	-	TRBJ1-6	TRBD1	CASSRTGDGGYIDSPLHF	TGTGCCAGCAGCAGGACAGGGGACGGGGGGTATATTGATTCACCCCTCCACTTT
14	TRBV27	-	TRBJ2-7	-	CASSLVRVGYEQYF	TGTGCCAGCAGTTTAGTCAGGGTGGGGTACGAGCAGTACTTC
13	TRBV6-5	-	TRBJ2-7	-	CASRGPPTYEQYF	TGTGCCAGCAGGGGGCCCCCCACCTACGAGCAGTACTTC
15	TRBV9	-	TRBJ1-5	TRBD1	CASSPGQGKNQPQHF	TGTGCCAGCAGCCCAGGACAGGGGAAAAATCAGCCCCAGCATTTT